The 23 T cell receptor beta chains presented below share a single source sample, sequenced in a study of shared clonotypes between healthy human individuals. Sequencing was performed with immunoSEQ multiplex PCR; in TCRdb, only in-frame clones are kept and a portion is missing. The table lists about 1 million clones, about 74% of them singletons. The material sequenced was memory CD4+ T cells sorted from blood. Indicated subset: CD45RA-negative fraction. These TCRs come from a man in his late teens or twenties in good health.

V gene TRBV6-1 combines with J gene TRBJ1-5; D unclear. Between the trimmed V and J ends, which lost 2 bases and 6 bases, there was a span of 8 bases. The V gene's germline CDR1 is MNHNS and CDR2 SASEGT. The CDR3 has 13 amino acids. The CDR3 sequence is CASSEMERQPQHF. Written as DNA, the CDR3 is TGTGCCAGCAGTGAAATGGAACGTCAGCCCCAGCATTTT.

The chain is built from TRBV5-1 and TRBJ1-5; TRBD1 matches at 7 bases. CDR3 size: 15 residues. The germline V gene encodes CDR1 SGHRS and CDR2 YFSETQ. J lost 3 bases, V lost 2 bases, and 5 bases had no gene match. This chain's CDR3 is CASSFRQGDNQPQHF. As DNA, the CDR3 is TGCGCCAGCAGCTTCAGACAGGGTGACAATCAGCCCCAGCATTTT.

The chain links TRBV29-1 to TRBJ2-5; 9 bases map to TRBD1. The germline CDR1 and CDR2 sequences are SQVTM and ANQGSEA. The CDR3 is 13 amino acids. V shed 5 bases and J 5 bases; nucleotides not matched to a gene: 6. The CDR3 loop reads CSVNRGRAETQYF. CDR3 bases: TGCAGCGTTAACAGGGGGCGCGCGGAGACCCAGTACTTC.

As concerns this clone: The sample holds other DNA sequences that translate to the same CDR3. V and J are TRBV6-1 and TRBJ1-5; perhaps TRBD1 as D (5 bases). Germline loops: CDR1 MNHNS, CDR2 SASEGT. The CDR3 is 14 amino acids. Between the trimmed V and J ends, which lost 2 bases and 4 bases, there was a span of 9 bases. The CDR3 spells CASSERGANQPQHF. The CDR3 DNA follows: TGTGCCAGCAGTGAACGCGGGGCGAATCAGCCCCAGCATTTT.

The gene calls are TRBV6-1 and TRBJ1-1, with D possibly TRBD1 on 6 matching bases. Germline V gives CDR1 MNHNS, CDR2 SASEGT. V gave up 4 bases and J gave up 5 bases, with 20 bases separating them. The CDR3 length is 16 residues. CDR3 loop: CASSASPRGGETEAFF. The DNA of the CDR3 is TGTGCCAGCAGTGCATCCCCAAGGGGGGGGGAAACTGAAGCTTTCTTT.

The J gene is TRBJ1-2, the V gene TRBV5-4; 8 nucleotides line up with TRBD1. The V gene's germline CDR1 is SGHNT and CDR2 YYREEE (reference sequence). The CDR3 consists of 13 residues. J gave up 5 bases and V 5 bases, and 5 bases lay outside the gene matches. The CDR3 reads CASRETGGYGYTF. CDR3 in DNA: TGTGCCAGCAGGGAAACAGGGGGGTATGGCTACACCTTC.

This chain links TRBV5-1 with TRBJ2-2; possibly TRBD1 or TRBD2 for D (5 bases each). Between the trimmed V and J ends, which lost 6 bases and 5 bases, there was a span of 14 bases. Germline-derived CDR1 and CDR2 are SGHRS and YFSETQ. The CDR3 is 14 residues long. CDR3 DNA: TGCGCCAGCATCGGGGCGGGCTTTACCGGGGAGCTGTTTTTT. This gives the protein CASIGAGFTGELFF.

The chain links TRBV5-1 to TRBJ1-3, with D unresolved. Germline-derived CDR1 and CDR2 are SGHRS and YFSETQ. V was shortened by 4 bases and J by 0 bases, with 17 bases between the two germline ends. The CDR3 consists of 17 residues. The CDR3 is CASSPKIAGPSGNTIYF. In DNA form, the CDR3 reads TGCGCCAGCAGCCCGAAAATCGCAGGCCCCTCTGGAAACACCATATATTTT.

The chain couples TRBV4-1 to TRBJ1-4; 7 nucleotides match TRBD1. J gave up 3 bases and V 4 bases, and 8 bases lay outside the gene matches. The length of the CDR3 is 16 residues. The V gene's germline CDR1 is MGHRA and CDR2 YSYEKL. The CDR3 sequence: CASSRTTGLANEKLFF. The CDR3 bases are TGCGCCAGCAGCCGAACGACAGGGTTGGCTAATGAAAAACTGTTTTTT.

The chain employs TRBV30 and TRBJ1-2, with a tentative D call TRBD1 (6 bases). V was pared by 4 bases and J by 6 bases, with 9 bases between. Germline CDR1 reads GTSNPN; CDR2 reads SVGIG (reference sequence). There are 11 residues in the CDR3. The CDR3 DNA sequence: TGTGCCTGGACAGGGGCGGATGGCTACACCTTC. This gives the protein CAWTGADGYTF.

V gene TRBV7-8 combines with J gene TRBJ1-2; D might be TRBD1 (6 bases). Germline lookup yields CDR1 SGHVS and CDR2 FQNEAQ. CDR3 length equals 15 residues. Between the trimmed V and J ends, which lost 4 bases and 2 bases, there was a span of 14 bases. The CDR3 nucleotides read TGTGCCAGCAGCTCCGGGACACTCCAAAACTATGGCTACACCTTC. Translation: CASSSGTLQNYGYTF.

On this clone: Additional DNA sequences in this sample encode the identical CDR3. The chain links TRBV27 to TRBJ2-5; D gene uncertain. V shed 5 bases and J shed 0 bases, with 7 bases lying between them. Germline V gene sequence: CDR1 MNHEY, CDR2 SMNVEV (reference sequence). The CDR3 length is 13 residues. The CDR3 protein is CASSPPYQETQYF. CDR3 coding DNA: TGTGCCAGCAGTCCGCCGTACCAAGAGACCCAGTACTTC.

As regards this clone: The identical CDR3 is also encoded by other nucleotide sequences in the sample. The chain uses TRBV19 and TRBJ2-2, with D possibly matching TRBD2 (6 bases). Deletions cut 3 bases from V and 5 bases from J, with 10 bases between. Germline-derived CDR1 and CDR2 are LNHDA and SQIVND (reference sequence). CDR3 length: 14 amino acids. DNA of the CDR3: TGTGCCAGTAGTATCGAGGAGGGGACCGGGGAGCTGTTTTTT. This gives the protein CASSIEEGTGELFF. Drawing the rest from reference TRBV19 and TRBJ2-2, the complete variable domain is DGGITQSPKYLFRKEGQNVTLSCEQNLNHDAMYWYRQDPGQGLRLIYYSQIVNDFQKGDIAEGYSVSREKKESFPLTVTSAQKNPTAFYLCASSIEEGTGELFFGEGSRLTVL.

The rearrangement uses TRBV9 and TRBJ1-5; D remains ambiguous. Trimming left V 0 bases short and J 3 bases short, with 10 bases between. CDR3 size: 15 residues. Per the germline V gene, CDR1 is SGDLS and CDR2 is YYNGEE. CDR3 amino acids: CASSVGLGFNQPQHF. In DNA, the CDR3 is TGTGCCAGCAGCGTAGGACTAGGGTTCAATCAGCCCCAGCATTTT. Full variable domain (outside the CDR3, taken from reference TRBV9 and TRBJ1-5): DSGVTQTPKHLITATGQRVTLRCSPRSGDLSVYWYQQSLDQGLQFLIQYYNGEERAKGNILERFSAQQFPDLHSELNLSSLELGDSALYFCASSVGLGFNQPQHFGDGTRLSIL.

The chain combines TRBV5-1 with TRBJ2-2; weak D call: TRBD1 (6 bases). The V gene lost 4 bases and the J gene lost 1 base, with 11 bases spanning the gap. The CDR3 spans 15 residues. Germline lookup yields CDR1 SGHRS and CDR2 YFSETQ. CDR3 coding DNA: TGCGCCAGCAGCCCGCCGGGACAGAACACCGGGGAGCTGTTTTTT. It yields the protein CASSPPGQNTGELFF.

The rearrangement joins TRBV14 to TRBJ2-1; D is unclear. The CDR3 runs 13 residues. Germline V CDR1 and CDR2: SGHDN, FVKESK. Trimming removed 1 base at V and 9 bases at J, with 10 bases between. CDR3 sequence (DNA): TGTGCCAGCAGCCAAGTCCTTCCCGGTGAGCAGTTCTTC. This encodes CASSQVLPGEQFF. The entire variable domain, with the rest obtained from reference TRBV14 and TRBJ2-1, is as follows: EAGVTQFPSHSVIEKGQTVTLRCDPISGHDNLYWYRRVMGKEIKFLLHFVKESKQDESGMPNNRFLAERTGGTYSTLKVQPAELEDSGVYFCASSQVLPGEQFFGPGTRLTVL.

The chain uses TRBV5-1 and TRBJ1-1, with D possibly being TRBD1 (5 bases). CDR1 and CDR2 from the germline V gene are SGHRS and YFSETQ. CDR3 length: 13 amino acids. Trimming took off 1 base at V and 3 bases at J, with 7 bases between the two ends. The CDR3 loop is CASSLTGDTEAFF. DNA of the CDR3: TGCGCCAGCAGCTTGACAGGAGACACTGAAGCTTTCTTT.

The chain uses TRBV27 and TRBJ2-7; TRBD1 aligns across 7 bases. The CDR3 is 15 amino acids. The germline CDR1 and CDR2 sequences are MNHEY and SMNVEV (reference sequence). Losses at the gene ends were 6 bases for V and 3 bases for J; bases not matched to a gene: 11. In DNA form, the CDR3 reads TGTGCCAGCAGCGAGACAGGGAACACCTACTACGAGCAGTACTTC. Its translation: CASSETGNTYYEQYF.

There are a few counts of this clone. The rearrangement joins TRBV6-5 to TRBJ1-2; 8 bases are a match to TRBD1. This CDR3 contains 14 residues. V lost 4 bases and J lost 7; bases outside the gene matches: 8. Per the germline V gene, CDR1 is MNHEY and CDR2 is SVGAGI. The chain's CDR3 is CASSFRTGRSGYTF. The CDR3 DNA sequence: TGTGCCAGCAGTTTTCGGACAGGGAGGTCTGGCTACACCTTC.

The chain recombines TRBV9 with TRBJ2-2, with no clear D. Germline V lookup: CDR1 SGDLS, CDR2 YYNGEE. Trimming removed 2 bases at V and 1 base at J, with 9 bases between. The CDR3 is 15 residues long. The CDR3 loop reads CASSVRDLNTGELFF. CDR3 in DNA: TGTGCCAGCAGCGTTAGAGACTTGAACACCGGGGAGCTGTTTTTT.

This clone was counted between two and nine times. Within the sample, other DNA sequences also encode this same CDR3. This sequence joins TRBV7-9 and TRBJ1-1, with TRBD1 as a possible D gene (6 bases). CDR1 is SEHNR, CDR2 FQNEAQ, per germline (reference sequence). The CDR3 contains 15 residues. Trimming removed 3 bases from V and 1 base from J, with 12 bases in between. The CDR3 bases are TGTGCCAGCAGCTTGGTTGGGGGGCCGAACACTGAAGCTTTCTTT. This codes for CASSLVGGPNTEAFF.

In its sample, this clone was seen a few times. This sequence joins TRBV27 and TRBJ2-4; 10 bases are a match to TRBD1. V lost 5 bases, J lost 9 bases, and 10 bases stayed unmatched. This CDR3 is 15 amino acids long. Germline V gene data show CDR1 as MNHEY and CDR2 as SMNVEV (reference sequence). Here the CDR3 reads CASSTGDRGSGIQYF. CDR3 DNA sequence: TGTGCCAGCAGTACCGGGGACAGGGGTTCGGGCATTCAGTACTTC.

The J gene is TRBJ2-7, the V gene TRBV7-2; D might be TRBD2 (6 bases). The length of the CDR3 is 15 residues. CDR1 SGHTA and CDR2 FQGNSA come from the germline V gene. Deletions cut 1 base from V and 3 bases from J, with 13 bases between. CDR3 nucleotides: TGTGCCAGCAGCTTAGGCTCCCAGGGAGGCTACGAGCAGTACTTC. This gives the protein CASSLGSQGGYEQYF. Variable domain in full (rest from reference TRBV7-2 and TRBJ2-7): GAGVSQSPSNKVTEKGKDVELRCDPISGHTALYWYRQSLGQGLEFLIYFQGNSAPDKSGLPSDRFSAERTGGSVSTLTIQRTQQEDSAVYLCASSLGSQGGYEQYFGPGTRLTVT.